This T cell receptor beta chain appears in the sequencing data of a study of T cell responses to AZD1222 COVID-19 vaccine. Study-wide findings and caveats: Within unmutated variant regions lay the reported targets of nearly half of spike-specific TCRs. Vaccine-associated CD4 TCRs spanned spike, dominant at 160-218 and 743-854.

J lost 10 bases, V lost 4 bases, and 3 bases had no gene match. The germline CDR1 and CDR2 sequences are SGHTA and FQGTGA. The CDR3 is 13 amino acids. Notes on this clone: Its matching antigen is unknown.

TCRdb's table, derived via immunoSEQ multiplex PCR, lists solely in-frame clones and lacks some. The profile shows approximately 210,000 clones, approximately 94% of them singletons. The sequencing used peripheral blood, collected 28 days after the second dose of the MenACWY control vaccine. This clonotype was sampled from an adult who received the MenACWY meningococcal vaccine as a control. The chain carries TRBV7-3 and TRBJ2-1, with 11 bases identical to TRBD2. CDR3 sequence: CASSSTSGKEQFF. As DNA, the CDR3 is TGTGCCAGCAGCTCGACTAGCGGGAAAGAGCAGTTCTTC. Supplemented by reference TRBV7-3 and TRBJ2-1, the full variable domain reads GAGVSQTPSNKVTEKGKYVELRCDPISGHTALYWYRQSLGQGPEFLIYFQGTGAADDSGLPNDRFFAVRPEGSVSTLKIQRTERGDSAVYLCASSSTSGKEQFFGPGTRLTVL.